This is a list of T cell receptor beta chains from one sample in a study of cytomegalovirus exposure and HLA in healthy donors. Data came from immunoSEQ multiplex PCR; TCRdb stores just in-frame clones and leaves some out. The sample has roughly 160,000 clones; about four fifths are singletons. What was sequenced was PBMCs. The receptors were sampled from a woman aged 50 to 60 in good health and CMV-seropositive. Each CDR3 is given with its conserved first and last residue. A D gene is named only where the DNA matches it firmly. Clone size is not always given. Where it is, it says once, few, many or a class for expanded clones.

V gene	J gene	clone size	D gene	CDR3 DNA	CDR3 protein
TRBV7-2	TRBJ2-7	.	.	TGTGCCAGCAGCTTTACGGGAACCTACGAGCAGTACTTC	CASSFTGTYEQYF
TRBV19	TRBJ2-7	few	TRBD1	TGTGCCAGTAGTGGGCGGACAGGGGAAAACGAGCAGTACTTC	CASSGRTGENEQYF
TRBV7-2	TRBJ2-7	.	TRBD1	TGTGCCAGCAGTCCGACAGGGGGAATCCACGAGCAGTACTTC	CASSPTGGIHEQYF
TRBV5-5	TRBJ2-3	few	.	TGTGCCAGCAGCTTGCCGCTCCAGATTTTGACAGATACGCAGTATTTT	CASSLPLQILTDTQYF
TRBV7-2	TRBJ2-7	.	TRBD2	TGTGCCAGCAGCGACCAAGCGGGGAGGGGAGAAGAGCAGTACTTC	CASSDQAGRGEEQYF
TRBV30	TRBJ2-3	.	.	TGTGCCTGGAGTGTAGGGAGAGATACGCAGTATTTT	CAWSVGRDTQYF
TRBV9	TRBJ1-1	.	.	TGTGCCAGCAGCGTAGCAGGTGGTAACACTGAAGCTTTCTTT	CASSVAGGNTEAFF
TRBV5-3	TRBJ1-2	.	.	TGTGCCAGAAGCGTACCTACGAGGGAAGATGGCTACACCTTC	CARSVPTREDGYTF
TRBV7-3	TRBJ2-3	few	TRBD2	TGTGCCAGCAGCTTACGGCCAGCGGGGTTTTCGGGAGATACGCAGTATTTT	CASSLRPAGFSGDTQYF
TRBV19	TRBJ2-7	.	.	TGTGCCAGTAGTATAGGGGGGACTTTCTACTCCTACGAGCAGTACTTC	CASSIGGTFYSYEQYF
TRBV7-6	TRBJ2-7	few	TRBD2	TGTGCCAGCAGCTTAGGCGCGGGAGGTTACGAGCAGTACTTC	CASSLGAGGYEQYF
TRBV6-5	TRBJ1-6	.	.	TGTGCCAGCAGAGCCGGACAGCGCTATAATTCACCCCTCCACTTT	CASRAGQRYNSPLHF
TRBV6-5	TRBJ2-1	.	TRBD2	TGTGCCAGCAGATATAGCGGGAGGGCCAGCAATGAGCAGTTCTTC	CASRYSGRASNEQFF
TRBV9	TRBJ1-1	.	TRBD1	TGTGCCAGCAGCGGACAGGGGGCTGAAGCTTTCTTT	CASSGQGAEAFF
TRBV7-2	TRBJ2-2	.	.	TGTGCCAGCAGCTGGACAGCCACAAACACCGGGGAGCTGTTTTTT	CASSWTATNTGELFF
TRBV7-3	TRBJ1-2	few	TRBD1	TGTGCCAGCAGCTTGACAGGGACCTATGGCTACACCTTC	CASSLTGTYGYTF
TRBV19	TRBJ2-7	.	.	TGTGCCAGTAGTATGGGTTGGCAGGGGCCTAAGGGCTACGAGCAGTACTTC	CASSMGWQGPKGYEQYF
TRBV28	TRBJ2-4	.	TRBD2	TGTGCCAGCAGTGCGGGACTAAGAAACATTCAGTACTTC	CASSAGLRNIQYF
TRBV27	TRBJ2-5	once	TRBD2	TGTGCCAGCAGTTTAATAACTAGCGGGGATTATCAACAAGAGACCCAGTACTTC	CASSLITSGDYQQETQYF
TRBV28	TRBJ1-1	.	.	TGTGCCAGCACCCGGGGGGGAACCACTGAAGCTTTCTTT	CASTRGGTTEAFF
TRBV9	TRBJ2-5	.	.	TGTGCCAGCAGCCCGCGTGAGCGGCAAGAAGAGACCCAGTACTTC	CASSPRERQEETQYF
TRBV28	TRBJ2-7	.	.	TGTGCCAGCAGTCGGGCTCCGGCGGGCTACGAGCAGTACTTC	CASSRAPAGYEQYF
TRBV29-1	TRBJ2-3	few	TRBD2	TGCAGCGTTGGGACTAGCGGGAGCGGGGGGGATACGCAGTATTTT	CSVGTSGSGGDTQYF
TRBV5-1	TRBJ2-1	.	.	TGCGCCAGCAGCTGGGAGAATGAGCAGTTCTTC	CASSWENEQFF
TRBV7-2	TRBJ2-7	.	.	TGTGCCAGCAGCTTAGCCAAGACTAGGGACGAGCAGTACTTC	CASSLAKTRDEQYF
TRBV7-9	TRBJ1-4	.	TRBD1	TGTGCCAGCACCGGAAGGGCGGGACAGGAACTGTTTTTT	CASTGRAGQELFF
TRBV28	TRBJ2-1	.	TRBD2	TGTGCCAGCAGTTCTAGCGGGGGACCCAATGAGCAGTTCTTC	CASSSSGGPNEQFF
TRBV7-6	TRBJ2-3	.	TRBD2	TGTGCCAGCAGCTTCGGTATCCAGCGGGGAGTAAAAGATACGCAGTATTTT	CASSFGIQRGVKDTQYF
TRBV2	TRBJ1-4	few	.	TGTGCCAGCCGGGGGGCGGAAAGGGATGAAAAACTGTTTTTT	CASRGAERDEKLFF
TRBV28	TRBJ2-6	.	.	TGTGCCAGCAGCCATCCTAAATTCGGGGCCAACGTCCTGACTTTC	CASSHPKFGANVLTF
TRBV29-1	TRBJ2-2	.	TRBD2	TGCAGCGTTGATGGAGTGGCGGGAGTGGGGACCGGGGAGCTGTTTTTT	CSVDGVAGVGTGELFF
TRBV9	TRBJ2-7	.	TRBD1	TGTGCCAGCAGCTGGGACAGGGGGGACGAGCAGTACTTC	CASSWDRGDEQYF
TRBV5-1	TRBJ2-1	few	TRBD2	TGCGCCAGCAGCCAACTAGCGGGAGACGTGGGTGAGCAGTTCTTC	CASSQLAGDVGEQFF
TRBV4-2	TRBJ1-3	.	TRBD1	TGTGCCAGCAGCCAAGTGACAGGGAAGAATGGAAACACCATATATTTT	CASSQVTGKNGNTIYF
TRBV7-2	TRBJ2-7	.	.	TGTGCCAGCAGCTTCCGGGCCTACGAGCAGTACTTC	CASSFRAYEQYF
TRBV28	TRBJ1-3	.	.	TGTGCCAGCAGTTTCCCAGGGCGCGGAAACACCATATATTTT	CASSFPGRGNTIYF
TRBV7-2	TRBJ2-7	.	TRBD2	TGTGCCAGCAGCTTAGACGGGGGGTTCTACGAGCAGTACTTC	CASSLDGGFYEQYF